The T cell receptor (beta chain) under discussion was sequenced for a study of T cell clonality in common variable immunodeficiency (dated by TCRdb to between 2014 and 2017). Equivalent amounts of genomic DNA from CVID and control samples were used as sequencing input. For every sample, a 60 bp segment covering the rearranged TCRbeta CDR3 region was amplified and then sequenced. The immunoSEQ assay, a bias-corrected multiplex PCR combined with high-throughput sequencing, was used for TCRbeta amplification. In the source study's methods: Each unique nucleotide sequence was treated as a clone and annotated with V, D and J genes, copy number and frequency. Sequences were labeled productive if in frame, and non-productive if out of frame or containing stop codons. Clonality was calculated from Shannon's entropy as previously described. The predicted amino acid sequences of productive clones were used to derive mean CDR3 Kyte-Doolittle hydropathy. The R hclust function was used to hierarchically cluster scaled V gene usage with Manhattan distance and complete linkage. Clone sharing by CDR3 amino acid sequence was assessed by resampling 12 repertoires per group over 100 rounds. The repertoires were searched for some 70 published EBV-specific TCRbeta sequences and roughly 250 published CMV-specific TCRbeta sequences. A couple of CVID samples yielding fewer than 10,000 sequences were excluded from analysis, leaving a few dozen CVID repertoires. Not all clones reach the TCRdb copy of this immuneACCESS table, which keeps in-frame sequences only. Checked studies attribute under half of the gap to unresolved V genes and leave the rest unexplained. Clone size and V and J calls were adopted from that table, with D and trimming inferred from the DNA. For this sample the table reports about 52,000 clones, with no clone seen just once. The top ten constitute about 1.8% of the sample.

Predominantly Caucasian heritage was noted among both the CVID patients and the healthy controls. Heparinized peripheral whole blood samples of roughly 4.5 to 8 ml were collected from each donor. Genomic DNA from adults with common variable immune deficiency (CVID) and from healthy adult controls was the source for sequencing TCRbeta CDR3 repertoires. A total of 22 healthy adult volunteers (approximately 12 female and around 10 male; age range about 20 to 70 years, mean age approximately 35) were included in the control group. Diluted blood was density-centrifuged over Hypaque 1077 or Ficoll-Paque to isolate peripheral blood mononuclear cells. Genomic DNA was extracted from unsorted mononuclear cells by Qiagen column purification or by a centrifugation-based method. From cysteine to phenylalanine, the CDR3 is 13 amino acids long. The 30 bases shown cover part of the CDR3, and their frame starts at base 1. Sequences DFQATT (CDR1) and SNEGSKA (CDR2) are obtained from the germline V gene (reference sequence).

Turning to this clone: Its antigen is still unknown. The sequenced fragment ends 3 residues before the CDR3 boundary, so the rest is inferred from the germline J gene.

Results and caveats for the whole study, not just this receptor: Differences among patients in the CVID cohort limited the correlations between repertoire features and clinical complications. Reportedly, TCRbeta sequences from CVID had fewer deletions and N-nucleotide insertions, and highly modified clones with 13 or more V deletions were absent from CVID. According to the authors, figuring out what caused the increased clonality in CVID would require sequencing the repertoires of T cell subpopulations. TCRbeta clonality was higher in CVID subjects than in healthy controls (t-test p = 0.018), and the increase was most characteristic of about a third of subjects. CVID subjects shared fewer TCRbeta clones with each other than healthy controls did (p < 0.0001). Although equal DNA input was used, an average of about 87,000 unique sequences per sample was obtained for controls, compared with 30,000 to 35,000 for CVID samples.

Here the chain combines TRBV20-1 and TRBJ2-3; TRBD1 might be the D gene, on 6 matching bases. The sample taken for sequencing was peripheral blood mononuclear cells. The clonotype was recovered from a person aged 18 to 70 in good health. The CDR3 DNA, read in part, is TGCAGTGTGGCACAGGGTGAGGAACAGCCG. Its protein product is CSVAQGEEQP. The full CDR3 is CSVAQGEEQPQYF.